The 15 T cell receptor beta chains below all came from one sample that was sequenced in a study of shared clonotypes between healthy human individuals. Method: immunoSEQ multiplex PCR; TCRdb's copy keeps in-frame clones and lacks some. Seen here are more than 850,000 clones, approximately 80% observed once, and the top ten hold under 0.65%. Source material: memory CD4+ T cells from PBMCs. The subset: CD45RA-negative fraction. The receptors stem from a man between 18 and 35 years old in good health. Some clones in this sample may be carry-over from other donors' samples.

The CDR3 here is CASSISGSRSDTQYF. The DNA of the CDR3 is TGTGCCAGCAGCATTAGCGGGAGTAGGTCAGATACGCAGTATTTT. The chain combines TRBV7-3 with TRBJ2-3, with 9 positions matching TRBD2. The CDR3 is 15 residues long. Trimming removed 5 bases from V and 4 bases from J; junction bases left unmatched: 7. Germline CDR1 SGHTA, CDR2 FQGTGA.

The CDR3, as DNA: TGTGCCAGCAGCTTGCAACAGTTCCAAGAGACCCAGTACTTC. It yields the protein CASSLQQFQETQYF. The V call is TRBV2, the J call TRBJ2-5; D is ambiguous. V lost 6 bases and J lost 1, with 12 bases in between. The CDR3 runs 14 residues. Germline CDR1 SNHLY, CDR2 FYNNEI.

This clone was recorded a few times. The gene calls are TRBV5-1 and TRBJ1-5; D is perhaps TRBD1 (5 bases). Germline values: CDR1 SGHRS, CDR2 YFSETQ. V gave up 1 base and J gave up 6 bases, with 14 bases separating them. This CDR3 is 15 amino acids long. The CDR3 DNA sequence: TGCGCCAGCAGCTTGATTCCAGGGCAGAGTCAGCCCCAGCATTTT. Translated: CASSLIPGQSQPQHF.

The CDR3 region has the DNA TGTGCCAGCAGCTTGGTGTGGGAGTCGGCCTACGAGCAGTACTTC. Translation gives CASSLVWESAYEQYF. The chain has TRBV5-5 and TRBJ2-7, with D maybe TRBD2 (5 bases). Trimming left V 0 bases short and J 2 bases short, with 12 bases between. Germline CDR1 and CDR2: SGHKS and YYEKEE (reference sequence). The CDR3 has 15 amino acids.

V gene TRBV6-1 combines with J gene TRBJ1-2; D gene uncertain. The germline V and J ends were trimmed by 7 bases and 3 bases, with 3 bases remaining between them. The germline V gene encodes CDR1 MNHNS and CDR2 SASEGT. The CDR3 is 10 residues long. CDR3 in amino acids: CASNYYGYTF. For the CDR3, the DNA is TGTGCCAGCAACTACTATGGCTACACCTTC.

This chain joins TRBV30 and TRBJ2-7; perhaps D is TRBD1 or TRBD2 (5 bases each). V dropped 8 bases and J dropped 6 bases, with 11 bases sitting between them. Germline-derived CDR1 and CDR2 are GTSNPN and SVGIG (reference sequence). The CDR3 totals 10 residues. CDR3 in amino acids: CAPGTAEQYF. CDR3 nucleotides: TGTGCCCCAGGGACGGCCGAGCAGTACTTC.

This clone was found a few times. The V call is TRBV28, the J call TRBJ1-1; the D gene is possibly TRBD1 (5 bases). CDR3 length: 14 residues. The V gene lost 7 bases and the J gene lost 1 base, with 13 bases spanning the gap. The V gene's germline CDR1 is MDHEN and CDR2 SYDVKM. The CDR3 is CASNPPGSNTEAFF. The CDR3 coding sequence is TGTGCCAGCAACCCACCAGGGTCGAACACTGAAGCTTTCTTT.

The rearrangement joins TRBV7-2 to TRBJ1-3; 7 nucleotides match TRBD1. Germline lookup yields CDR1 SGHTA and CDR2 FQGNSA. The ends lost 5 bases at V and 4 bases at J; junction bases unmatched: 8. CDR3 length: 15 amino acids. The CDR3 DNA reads TGTGCCAGCAGCACCATACAGGGGTCCGGAAACACCATATATTTT. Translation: CASSTIQGSGNTIYF.

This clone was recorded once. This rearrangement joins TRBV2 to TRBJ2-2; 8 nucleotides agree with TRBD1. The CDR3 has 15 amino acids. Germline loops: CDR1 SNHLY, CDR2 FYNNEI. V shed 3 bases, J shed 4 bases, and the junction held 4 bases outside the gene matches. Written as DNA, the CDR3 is TGTGCCAGCAGTGAGCTACAGGGGGTCACCGGGGAGCTGTTTTTT. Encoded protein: CASSELQGVTGELFF.

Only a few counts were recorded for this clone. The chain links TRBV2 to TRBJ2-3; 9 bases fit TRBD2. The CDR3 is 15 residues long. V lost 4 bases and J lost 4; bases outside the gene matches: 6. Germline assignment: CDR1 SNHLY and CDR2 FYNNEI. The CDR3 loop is CASSVAGGPADTQYF. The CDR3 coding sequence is TGTGCCAGCAGTGTGGCGGGAGGGCCCGCAGATACGCAGTATTTT. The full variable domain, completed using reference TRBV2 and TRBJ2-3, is EPEVTQTPSHQVTQMGQEVILRCVPISNHLYFYWYRQILGQKVEFLVSFYNNEISEKSEIFDDQFSVERPDGSNFTLKIRSTKLEDSAMYFCASSVAGGPADTQYFGPGTRLTVL.

CDR3 bases: TGTGCCAGCAGCGAAAACAGGTTGGGCTATGGCTACACCTTC. Translating gives CASSENRLGYGYTF. The chain employs TRBV27 and TRBJ1-2, with D perhaps matching TRBD1 (5 bases). The CDR3 spans 14 residues. Germline CDR1 reads MNHEY; CDR2 reads SMNVEV (reference sequence). Trimming removed 6 bases at V and 4 bases at J, with 15 bases between.

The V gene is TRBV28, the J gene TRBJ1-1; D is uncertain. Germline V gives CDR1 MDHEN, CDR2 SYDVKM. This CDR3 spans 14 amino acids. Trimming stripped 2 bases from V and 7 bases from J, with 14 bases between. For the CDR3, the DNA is TGTGCCAGCAGTTTACTACCGGGGTGGGGTGAAGCTTTCTTT. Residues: CASSLLPGWGEAFF.

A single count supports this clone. The CDR3 reads CASSRSGGSADTQYF. The CDR3 DNA reads as TGTGCCAGCAGTCGCTCAGGGGGCTCGGCAGATACGCAGTATTTT. V usage is TRBV5-4 and J usage is TRBJ2-3; 8 nucleotides match TRBD1. Germline V gives CDR1 SGHNT, CDR2 YYREEE (reference sequence). The CDR3 has 15 amino acids. J gave up 4 bases and V 5 bases, and 9 bases lay outside the gene matches.

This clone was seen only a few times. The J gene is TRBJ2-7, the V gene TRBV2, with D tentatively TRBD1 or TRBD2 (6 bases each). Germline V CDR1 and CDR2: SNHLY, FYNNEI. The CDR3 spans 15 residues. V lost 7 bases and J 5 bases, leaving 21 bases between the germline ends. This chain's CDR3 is CASKARAGAGDEQYF. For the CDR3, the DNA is TGTGCCAGCAAGGCTAGAGCGGGCGCAGGGGACGAGCAGTACTTC.

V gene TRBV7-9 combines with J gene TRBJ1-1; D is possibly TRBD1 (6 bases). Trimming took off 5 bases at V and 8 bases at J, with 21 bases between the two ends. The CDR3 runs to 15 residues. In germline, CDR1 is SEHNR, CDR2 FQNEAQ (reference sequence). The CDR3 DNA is TGTGCCAGCAGCACCCCGGACAGCCCGGCAGTCGAAGCTTTCTTT. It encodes CASSTPDSPAVEAFF.